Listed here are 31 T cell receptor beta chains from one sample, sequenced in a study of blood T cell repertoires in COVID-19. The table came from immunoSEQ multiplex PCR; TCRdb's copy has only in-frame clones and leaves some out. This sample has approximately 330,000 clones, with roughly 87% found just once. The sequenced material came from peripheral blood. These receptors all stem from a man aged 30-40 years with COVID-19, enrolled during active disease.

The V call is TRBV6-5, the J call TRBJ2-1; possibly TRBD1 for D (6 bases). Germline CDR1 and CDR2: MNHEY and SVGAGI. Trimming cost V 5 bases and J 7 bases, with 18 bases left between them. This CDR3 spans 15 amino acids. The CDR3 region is CASSPTGWGPNEQFF. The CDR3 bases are TGTGCCAGCAGTCCTACAGGGTGGGGGCCTAATGAGCAGTTCTTC.

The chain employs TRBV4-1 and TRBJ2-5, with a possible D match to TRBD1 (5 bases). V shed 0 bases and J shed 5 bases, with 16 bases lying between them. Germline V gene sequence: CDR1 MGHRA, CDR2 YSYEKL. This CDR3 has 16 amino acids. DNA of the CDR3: TGCGCCAGCAGCCAAGAAATTTTGGGGCGATGGGAGACCCAGTACTTC. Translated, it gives CASSQEILGRWETQYF.

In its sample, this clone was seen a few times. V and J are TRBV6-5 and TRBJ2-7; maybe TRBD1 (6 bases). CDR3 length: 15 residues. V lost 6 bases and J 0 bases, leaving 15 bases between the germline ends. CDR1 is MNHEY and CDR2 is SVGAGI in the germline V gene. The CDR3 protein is CASSWTATSSYEQYF. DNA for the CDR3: TGTGCCAGCAGCTGGACAGCTACGAGCTCCTACGAGCAGTACTTC.

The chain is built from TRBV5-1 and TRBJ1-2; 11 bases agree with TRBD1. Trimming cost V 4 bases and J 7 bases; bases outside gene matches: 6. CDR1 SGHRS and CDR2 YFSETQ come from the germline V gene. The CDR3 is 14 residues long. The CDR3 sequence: CASSAAGQGGGYTF. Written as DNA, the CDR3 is TGCGCCAGCAGCGCAGCGGGACAGGGGGGTGGCTACACCTTC.

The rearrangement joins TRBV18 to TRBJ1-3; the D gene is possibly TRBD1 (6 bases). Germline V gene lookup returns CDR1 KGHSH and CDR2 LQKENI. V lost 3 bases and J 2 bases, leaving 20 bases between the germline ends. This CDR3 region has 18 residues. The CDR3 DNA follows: TGTGCCAGCTCACCTCCAAACTTGAGAGGGGGACCTGGAAACACCATATATTTT. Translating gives CASSPPNLRGGPGNTIYF. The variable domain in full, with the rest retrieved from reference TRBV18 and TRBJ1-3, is NAGVMQNPRHLVRRRGQEARLRCSPMKGHSHVYWYRQLPEEGLKFMVYLQKENIIDESGMPKERFSAEFPKEGPSILRIQQVVRGDSAAYFCASSPPNLRGGPGNTIYFGEGSWLTVV.

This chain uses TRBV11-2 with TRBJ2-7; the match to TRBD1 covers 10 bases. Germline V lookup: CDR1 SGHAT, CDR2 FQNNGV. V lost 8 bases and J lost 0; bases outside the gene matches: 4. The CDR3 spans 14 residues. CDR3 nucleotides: TGTGCCAGCGGGGACAGGGGATTCTCCTACGAGCAGTACTTC. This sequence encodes CASGDRGFSYEQYF.

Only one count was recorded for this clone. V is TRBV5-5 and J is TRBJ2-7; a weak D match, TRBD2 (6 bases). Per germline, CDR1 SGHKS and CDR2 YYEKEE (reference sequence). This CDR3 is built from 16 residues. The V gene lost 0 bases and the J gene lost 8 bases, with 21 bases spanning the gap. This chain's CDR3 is CASSLGVEGPLGKQYF. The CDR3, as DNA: TGTGCCAGCAGCTTGGGGGTGGAGGGACCCCTCGGGAAGCAGTACTTC.

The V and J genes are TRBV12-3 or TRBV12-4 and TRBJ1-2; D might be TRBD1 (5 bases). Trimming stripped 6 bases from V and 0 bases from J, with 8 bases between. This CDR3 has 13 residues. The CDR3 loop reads CASRETANYGYTF. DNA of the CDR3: TGTGCCAGCAGGGAGACAGCTAACTATGGCTACACCTTC.

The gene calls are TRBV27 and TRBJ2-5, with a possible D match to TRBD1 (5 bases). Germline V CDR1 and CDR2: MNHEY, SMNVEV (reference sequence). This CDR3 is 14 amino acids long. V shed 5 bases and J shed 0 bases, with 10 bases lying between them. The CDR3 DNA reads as TGTGCCAGCAGTCCTAGGACATACCAAGAGACCCAGTACTTC. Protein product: CASSPRTYQETQYF.

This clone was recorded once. CDR3 loop: CASSWGQGYTEAFF. CDR3 DNA: TGTGCCAGCAGTTGGGGGCAGGGGTACACTGAAGCTTTCTTT. The rearrangement joins TRBV6-5 to TRBJ1-1, with TRBD1 as a possible D gene (6 bases). V was trimmed by 4 bases and J by 3 bases, leaving 12 bases between them. The CDR3 is 14 amino acids. Germline V gene sequence: CDR1 MNHEY, CDR2 SVGAGI.

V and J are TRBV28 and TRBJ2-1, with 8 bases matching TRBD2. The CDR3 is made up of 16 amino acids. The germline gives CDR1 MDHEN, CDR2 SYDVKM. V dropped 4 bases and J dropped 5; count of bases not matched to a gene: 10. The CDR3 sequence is CASSSLWAGGHNEQFF. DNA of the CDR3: TGTGCCAGCAGTTCCCTCTGGGCGGGAGGCCACAATGAGCAGTTCTTC. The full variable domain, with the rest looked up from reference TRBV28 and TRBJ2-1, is DVKVTQSSRYLVKRTGEKVFLECVQDMDHENMFWYRQDPGLGLRLIYFSYDVKMKEKGDIPEGYSVSREKKERFSLILESASTNQTSMYLCASSSLWAGGHNEQFFGPGTRLTVL.

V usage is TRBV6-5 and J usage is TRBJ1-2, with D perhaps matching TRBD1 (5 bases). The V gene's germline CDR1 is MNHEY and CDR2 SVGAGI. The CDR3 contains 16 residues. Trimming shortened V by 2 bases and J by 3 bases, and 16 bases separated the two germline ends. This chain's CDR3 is CASSYLPGSGDYGYTF. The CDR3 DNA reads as TGTGCCAGCAGTTACCTCCCAGGGAGCGGGGACTATGGCTACACCTTC.

CDR3 region: CASSRRTGGQETQYF. CDR3 in DNA: TGTGCCAGCAGCAGAAGGACAGGGGGCCAAGAGACCCAGTACTTC. The chain couples TRBV5-5 to TRBJ2-5; the match to TRBD1 covers 10 bases. This CDR3 contains 15 residues. CDR1 and CDR2 (germline): SGHKS, YYEKEE (reference sequence). Trimming removed 4 bases from V and 1 base from J; junction bases left unmatched: 4.

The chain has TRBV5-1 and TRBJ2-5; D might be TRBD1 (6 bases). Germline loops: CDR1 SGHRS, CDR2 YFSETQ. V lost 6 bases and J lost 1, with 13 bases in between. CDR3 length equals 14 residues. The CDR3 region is CASTLGHSQETQYF. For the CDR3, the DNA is TGCGCCAGCACCCTGGGACACTCCCAAGAGACCCAGTACTTC.

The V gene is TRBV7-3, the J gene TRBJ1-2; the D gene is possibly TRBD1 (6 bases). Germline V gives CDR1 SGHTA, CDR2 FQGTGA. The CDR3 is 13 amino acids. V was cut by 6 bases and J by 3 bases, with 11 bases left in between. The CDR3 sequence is CASSYAGDYGYTF. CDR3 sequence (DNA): TGTGCCAGCAGTTATGCAGGGGACTATGGCTACACCTTC. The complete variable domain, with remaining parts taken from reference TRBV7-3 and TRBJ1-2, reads GAGVSQTPSNKVTEKGKYVELRCDPISGHTALYWYRQSLGQGPEFLIYFQGTGAADDSGLPNDRFFAVRPEGSVSTLKIQRTERGDSAVYLCASSYAGDYGYTFGSGTRLTVV.

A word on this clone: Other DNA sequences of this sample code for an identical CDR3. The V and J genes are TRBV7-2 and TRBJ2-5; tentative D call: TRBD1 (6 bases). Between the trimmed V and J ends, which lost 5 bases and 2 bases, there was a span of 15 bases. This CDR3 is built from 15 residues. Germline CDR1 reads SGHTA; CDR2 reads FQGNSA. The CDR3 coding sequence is TGTGCCAGCAGCCTAGGGGGAACAGGGCAAGAGACCCAGTACTTC. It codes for CASSLGGTGQETQYF. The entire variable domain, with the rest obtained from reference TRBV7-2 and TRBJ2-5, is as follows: GAGVSQSPSNKVTEKGKDVELRCDPISGHTALYWYRQSLGQGLEFLIYFQGNSAPDKSGLPSDRFSAERTGGSVSTLTIQRTQQEDSAVYLCASSLGGTGQETQYFGPGTRLLVL.

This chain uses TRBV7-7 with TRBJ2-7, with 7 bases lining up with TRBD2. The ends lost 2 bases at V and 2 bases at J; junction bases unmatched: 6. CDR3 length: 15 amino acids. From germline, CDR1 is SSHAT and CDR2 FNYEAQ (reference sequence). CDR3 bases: TGTGCCAGCAGCTTACGTCGGGGAGGGGCCTACGAGCAGTACTTC. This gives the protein CASSLRRGGAYEQYF.

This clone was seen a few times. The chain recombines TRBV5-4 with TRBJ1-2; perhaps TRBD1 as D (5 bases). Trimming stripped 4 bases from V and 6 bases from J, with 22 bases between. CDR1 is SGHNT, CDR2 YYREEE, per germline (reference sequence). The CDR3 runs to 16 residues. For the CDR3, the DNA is TGTGCCAGCAGCCCCCCGGGGAGGCAGGGAAAAGATGGCTACACCTTC. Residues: CASSPPGRQGKDGYTF. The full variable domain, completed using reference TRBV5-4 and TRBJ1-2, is ETGVTQSPTHLIKTRGQQVTLRCSSQSGHNTVSWYQQALGQGPQFIFQYYREEENGRGNFPPRFSGLQFPNYSSELNVNALELDDSALYLCASSPPGRQGKDGYTFGSGTRLTVV.

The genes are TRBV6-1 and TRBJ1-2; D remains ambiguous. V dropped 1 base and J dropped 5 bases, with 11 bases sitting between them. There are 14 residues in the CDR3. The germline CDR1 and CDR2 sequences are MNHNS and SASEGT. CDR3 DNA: TGTGCCAGCAGTGAAGTCTGGGAGTCGTATGGCTACACCTTC. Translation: CASSEVWESYGYTF.

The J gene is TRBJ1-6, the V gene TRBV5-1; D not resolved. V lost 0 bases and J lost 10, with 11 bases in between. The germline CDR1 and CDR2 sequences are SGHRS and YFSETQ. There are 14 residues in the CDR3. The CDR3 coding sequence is TGCGCCAGCAGCTTGGAAGCCCCGAGCTCACCCCTCCACTTT. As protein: CASSLEAPSSPLHF.

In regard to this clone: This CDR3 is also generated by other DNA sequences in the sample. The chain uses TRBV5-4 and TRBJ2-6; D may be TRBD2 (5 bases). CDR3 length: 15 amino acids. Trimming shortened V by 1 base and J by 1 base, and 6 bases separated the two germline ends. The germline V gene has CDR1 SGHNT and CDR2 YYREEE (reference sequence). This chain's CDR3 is CASSLPGSGANVLTF. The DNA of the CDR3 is TGTGCCAGCAGCTTGCCGGGGTCTGGGGCCAACGTCCTGACTTTC.

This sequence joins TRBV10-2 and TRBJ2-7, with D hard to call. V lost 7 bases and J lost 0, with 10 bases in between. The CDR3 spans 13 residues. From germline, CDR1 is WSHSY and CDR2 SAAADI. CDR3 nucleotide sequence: TGCGCCAGCACCTCGGTTGCCTCCTACGAGCAGTACTTC. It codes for CASTSVASYEQYF.

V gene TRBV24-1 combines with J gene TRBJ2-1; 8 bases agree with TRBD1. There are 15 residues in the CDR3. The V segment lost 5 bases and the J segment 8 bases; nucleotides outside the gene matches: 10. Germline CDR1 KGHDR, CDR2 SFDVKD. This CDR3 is CATSAAGTGMDEQFF. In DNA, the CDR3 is TGTGCCACCAGTGCAGCCGGGACAGGTATGGATGAGCAGTTCTTC.

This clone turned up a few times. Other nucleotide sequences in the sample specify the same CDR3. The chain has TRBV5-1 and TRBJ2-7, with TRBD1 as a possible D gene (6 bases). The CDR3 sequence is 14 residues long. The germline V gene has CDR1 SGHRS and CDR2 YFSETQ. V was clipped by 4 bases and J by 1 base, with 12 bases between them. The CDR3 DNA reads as TGCGCCAGCAGCCCCCGGGACAATTCCTACGAGCAGTACTTC. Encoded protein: CASSPRDNSYEQYF.

Written as DNA, the CDR3 is TGTGCCAGCGACTCCTACAGGAGCTCTGGAAACACCATATATTTT. It is translated as CASDSYRSSGNTIYF. The chain couples TRBV5-6 to TRBJ1-3; tentatively, D is TRBD1 (5 bases). Per germline, CDR1 SGHDT and CDR2 YYEEEE. V was trimmed by 7 bases and J by 0 bases, leaving 14 bases between them. The CDR3 is 15 residues long.

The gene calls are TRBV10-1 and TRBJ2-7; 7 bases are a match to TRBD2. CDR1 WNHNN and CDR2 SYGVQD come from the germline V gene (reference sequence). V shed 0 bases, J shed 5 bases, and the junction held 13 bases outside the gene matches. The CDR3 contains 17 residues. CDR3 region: CASSESGWPTSADEQYF. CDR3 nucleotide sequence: TGCGCCAGCAGTGAGTCAGGGTGGCCTACTAGCGCGGACGAGCAGTACTTC.

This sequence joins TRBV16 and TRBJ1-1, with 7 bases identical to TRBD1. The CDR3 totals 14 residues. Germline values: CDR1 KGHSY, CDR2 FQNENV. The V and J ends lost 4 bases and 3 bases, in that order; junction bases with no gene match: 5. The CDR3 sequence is CASSLPTGDTEAFF. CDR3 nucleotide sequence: TGTGCCAGCAGCCTCCCTACAGGGGACACTGAAGCTTTCTTT. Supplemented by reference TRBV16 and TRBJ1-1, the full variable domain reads GEEVAQTPKHLVRGEGQKAKLYCAPIKGHSYVFWYQQVLKNEFKFLISFQNENVFDETGMPKERFSAKCLPNSPCSLEIQATKLEDSAVYFCASSLPTGDTEAFFGQGTRLTVV.

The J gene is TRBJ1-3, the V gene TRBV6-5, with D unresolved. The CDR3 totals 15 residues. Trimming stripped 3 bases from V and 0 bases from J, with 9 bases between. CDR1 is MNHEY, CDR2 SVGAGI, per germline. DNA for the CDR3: TGTGCCAGCAGTTATGACTCGCGCTCTGGAAACACCATATATTTT. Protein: CASSYDSRSGNTIYF.

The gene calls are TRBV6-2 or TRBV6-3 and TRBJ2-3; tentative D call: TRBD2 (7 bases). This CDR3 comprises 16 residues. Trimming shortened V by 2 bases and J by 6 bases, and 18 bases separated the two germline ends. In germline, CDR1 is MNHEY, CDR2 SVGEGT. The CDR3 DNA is TGTGCCAGCAGTTACCTCGGTGGGGGGGGCCGGGATACGCAGTATTTT. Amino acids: CASSYLGGGGRDTQYF.

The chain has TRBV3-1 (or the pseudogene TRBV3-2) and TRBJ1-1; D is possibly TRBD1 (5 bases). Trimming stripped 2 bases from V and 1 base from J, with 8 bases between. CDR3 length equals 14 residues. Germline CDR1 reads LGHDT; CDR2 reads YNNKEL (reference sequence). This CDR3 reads CASSQRGQNTEAFF. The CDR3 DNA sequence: TGTGCCAGCAGCCAACGAGGACAGAACACTGAAGCTTTCTTT.

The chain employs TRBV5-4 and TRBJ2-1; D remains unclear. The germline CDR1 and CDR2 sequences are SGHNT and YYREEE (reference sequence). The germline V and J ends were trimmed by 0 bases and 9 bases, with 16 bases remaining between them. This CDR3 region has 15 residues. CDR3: CASSLVRLPSGEQFF. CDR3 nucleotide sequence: TGTGCCAGCAGCTTGGTGAGACTCCCATCGGGTGAGCAGTTCTTC.